These T cell receptor beta chains were read from a single sample in a study of PD-L1 blockade in urothelial cancer. Profiling relied on immunoSEQ multiplex PCR, and the TCRdb table lists in-frame clones only, not all of them. The table shows 45,000 to 65,000 clones, with approximately 85% occurring only once. The sequencing here drew on PBMCs, taken around atezolizumab (anti-PD-L1) treatment. These receptors were obtained from a man aged 70-80 years with urothelial cancer. The CDR3 runs from the conserved cysteine through the conserved F or W. D genes are given only for firm matches. Clone sizes are given selectively: once, few, many, or a class where the clone is expanded.

>TRBV7-9|NA|TRBD2|TRBJ2-5
CASSLAGSGIQETQYF
TGTGCCAGCAGCTTAGCGGGTAGCGGGATCCAAGAGACCCAGTACTTC
>TRBV18|NA|NA|TRBJ2-5
CASSPGQIQETQYF
TGTGCCAGCTCACCGGGGCAGATCCAAGAGACCCAGTACTTC
>TRBV18|NA|NA|TRBJ1-5
CASSPQGGNQPQHF
TGTGCCAGCTCACCACAGGGGGGGAATCAGCCCCAGCATTTT
>TRBV18|NA|NA|TRBJ2-1
CASSPAGGHEQFF
TGTGCCAGCTCACCAGCCGGGGGACATGAGCAGTTCTTC
>TRBV19|NA|TRBD1|TRBJ1-3
CASSIGQGAGNTIYF
TGTGCCAGTAGTATAGGTCAGGGGGCTGGAAACACCATATATTTT
>TRBV7-9|NA|NA|TRBJ2-7
CASSLSEVNFEQYF
TGTGCCAGCAGCCTTAGCGAGGTTAATTTCGAGCAGTACTTC
>TRBV19|NA|NA|TRBJ2-1
CASSIAGVFGAYNEQFF
TGTGCCAGTAGTATAGCCGGGGTTTTCGGGGCCTACAATGAGCAGTTCTTC
>TRBV7-2|NA|TRBD1|TRBJ2-1
CASSFRDRGFDEQFF
TGTGCCAGCAGCTTCCGGGACAGGGGATTCGATGAGCAGTTCTTC
>TRBV5-4|NA|NA|TRBJ2-5
CASSLEGETQYF
TGTGCCAGCAGCTTGGAGGGGGAGACCCAGTACTTC
>TRBV9|few|NA|TRBJ1-1
CASSVLQVATEAFF
TGTGCCAGCAGCGTATTGCAGGTGGCAACTGAAGCTTTCTTT
>TRBV5-4|once|TRBD1|TRBJ2-3
CASSVPGTGGLTDTQYF
TGTGCCAGCAGCGTTCCCGGGACAGGGGGCTTGACAGATACGCAGTATTTT
>TRBV5-6|NA|NA|TRBJ2-5
CASSFRTGRAETQYF
TGTGCCAGCAGCTTCCGGACAGGGAGGGCGGAGACCCAGTACTTC
>TRBV9|NA|NA|TRBJ2-7
CASSVAELPTYEQYF
TGTGCCAGCAGCGTAGCGGAGCTCCCCACCTACGAGCAGTACTTC
>TRBV19|NA|TRBD1|TRBJ1-2
CASSLLPGTGSYGYTF
TGTGCCAGTAGTTTACTTCCCGGGACAGGGTCCTATGGCTACACCTTC
>TRBV7-3|NA|TRBD2|TRBJ2-2
CASSRLAGTGELFF
TGTGCCAGCAGCCGACTAGCGGGCACCGGGGAGCTGTTTTTT
>TRBV6-1|NA|NA|TRBJ2-7
CASSAFGEYEQYF
TGTGCCAGCAGTGCCTTCGGGGAGTACGAGCAGTACTTC
>TRBV4-1|NA|TRBD1|TRBJ1-3
CASSLDRGSGNTIYF
TGCGCCAGCAGCTTGGACAGGGGATCTGGAAACACCATATATTTT
>TRBV5-1|NA|NA|TRBJ1-1
CASSLGGGENTEAFF
TGCGCCAGCAGCTTGGGGGGAGGGGAGAACACTGAAGCTTTCTTT
>TRBV11-2|NA|NA|TRBJ2-1
CASSLGRSTYNEQFF
TGTGCCAGCAGCTTAGGCAGGTCAACTTACAATGAGCAGTTCTTC
>TRBV6-1|NA|NA|TRBJ2-3
CASSEANRDAYF
TGTGCCAGCAGTGAAGCGAACAGGGACGCGTATTTT
>TRBV12-2|NA|NA|TRBJ2-2
CASPRGLAHTGELFF
TGTGCAAGCCCGCGGGGACTAGCGCACACCGGGGAGCTGTTTTTT
>TRBV4-1|once|TRBD2|TRBJ2-2
CASSRSTSGGDTGELFF
TGCGCCAGCAGCCGATCGACTAGCGGGGGGGACACCGGGGAGCTGTTTTTT
>TRBV2|NA|NA|TRBJ2-3
CASDGGGGGTDTQYF
TGTGCCAGTGACGGCGGAGGAGGGGGCACAGATACGCAGTATTTT
>TRBV7-3|NA|TRBD2|TRBJ2-1
CASSLTPLAGDEQFF
TGTGCCAGCAGCTTAACTCCTCTAGCGGGAGATGAGCAGTTCTTC
>TRBV5-1|NA|TRBD1|TRBJ1-2
CASSYSGTGYGYTF
TGCGCCAGCAGCTATTCCGGGACAGGCTATGGCTACACCTTC
>TRBV4-1|NA|TRBD2|TRBJ2-7
CASSQGTSGRSEQYF
TGCGCCAGCAGCCAAGGGACTAGCGGGAGATCCGAGCAGTACTTC
>TRBV19|few|TRBD2|TRBJ2-7
CASSLSPGLPWEQYF
TGTGCCAGTAGTCTTTCCCCGGGACTACCTTGGGAGCAGTACTTC
>TRBV29-1|NA|NA|TRBJ1-5
CSVGGGRENNQPQHF
TGCAGCGTTGGGGGAGGACGGGAAAACAATCAGCCCCAGCATTTT
>TRBV28|NA|TRBD1|TRBJ1-2
CASSLLGTASNYGYTF
TGTGCCAGCAGCCTATTAGGGACAGCCTCTAACTATGGCTACACCTTC
>TRBV5-8|NA|TRBD2|TRBJ2-2
CASSPGLANTGELFF
TGTGCCAGCAGTCCGGGACTAGCGAACACCGGGGAGCTGTTTTTT
>TRBV2|NA|TRBD2|TRBJ2-7
CASSLLASEQYF
TGTGCCAGCAGCCTACTAGCGTCCGAGCAGTACTTC
>TRBV2|NA|TRBD2|TRBJ2-7
CASSPTASGGEQYF
TGTGCCAGCAGCCCCACCGCTAGCGGGGGCGAGCAGTACTTC
>TRBV2|NA|NA|TRBJ2-3
CASSPGVGGRYAYF
TGTGCCAGCAGTCCAGGGGTAGGTGGGAGATACGCGTATTTT
>TRBV20-1|NA|NA|TRBJ2-1
CSASKRNEQFF
TGCAGTGCTAGTAAGAGGAATGAGCAGTTCTTC
>TRBV6-5|NA|NA|TRBJ2-1
CASSYSQGMEQFF
TGTGCCAGCAGTTACAGTCAGGGGATGGAGCAGTTCTTC
>TRBV5-1|NA|NA|TRBJ2-7
CASSFWSDLFSYEQYF
TGCGCCAGCAGCTTTTGGAGCGACCTTTTCTCCTACGAGCAGTACTTC
>TRBV5-6|NA|NA|TRBJ2-7
CASSPAGTYEQYF
TGTGCCAGCAGCCCCGCAGGGACCTACGAGCAGTACTTC
>TRBV11-2|NA|TRBD2|TRBJ2-2
CASSSGLAVGELFF
TGTGCCAGCAGCTCCGGACTAGCGGTCGGGGAGCTGTTTTTT
>TRBV11-2|NA|NA|TRBJ2-3
CASSLGTGVIKTDTQYF
TGTGCCAGCAGCTTAGGCACGGGGGTAATAAAAACAGATACGCAGTATTTT
>TRBV15|NA|NA|TRBJ1-1
CATSRETQGQAEAFF
TGTGCCACCAGCAGAGAGACGCAGGGTCAGGCTGAAGCTTTCTTT
>TRBV21-1|NA|NA|TRBJ2-1
CASSGGGLAGRRYNEQFF
TGTGCCAGCAGCGGCGGAGGACTAGCGGGACGGAGGTATAATGAGCAGTTCTTC
>TRBV29-1|NA|TRBD2|TRBJ2-1
CSVVLAGGFYNEQFF
TGCAGCGTTGTCCTAGCGGGAGGATTCTACAATGAGCAGTTCTTC
>TRBV27|once|TRBD1|TRBJ2-2
CASSATGGWITGELFF
TGTGCCAGCAGCGCTACAGGGGGGTGGATTACCGGGGAGCTGTTTTTT
>TRBV6-5|NA|NA|TRBJ1-2
CASSYFSTGSYGYTF
TGTGCCAGCAGTTATTTCTCGACAGGCAGCTATGGCTACACCTTC
>TRBV2|NA|NA|TRBJ2-5
CASRQGETQYF
TGTGCCAGCAGACAGGGAGAGACCCAGTACTTC
>TRBV7-9|NA|NA|TRBJ2-1
CASSSPSTRNEQFF
TGTGCCAGCAGCTCCCCATCGACTAGAAATGAGCAGTTCTTC
>TRBV19|NA|NA|TRBJ2-3
CASSIGGGAFPDTQYF
TGTGCCAGTAGTATAGGCGGGGGCGCGTTCCCAGATACGCAGTATTTT
>TRBV11-2|NA|NA|TRBJ1-2
CASSLDGGTVRGYTF
TGTGCCAGCAGCTTAGATGGGGGCACGGTGCGTGGCTACACCTTC
>TRBV5-1|NA|TRBD1|TRBJ2-7
CASSETGTGGPEQYF
TGCGCCAGCAGCGAAACCGGGACAGGGGGCCCCGAGCAGTACTTC
>TRBV15|NA|TRBD1|TRBJ2-3
CATSRRQGTDTQYF
TGTGCCACCAGCAGAAGACAGGGAACAGATACGCAGTATTTT
>TRBV14|NA|NA|TRBJ2-1
CASSQDSWSSYNEQFF
TGTGCCAGCAGCCAAGATAGCTGGAGCTCCTACAATGAGCAGTTCTTC
>TRBV10-3|once|NA|TRBJ2-7
CAIRGADSYEQYF
TGTGCCATCAGGGGGGCGGACTCCTACGAGCAGTACTTC
>TRBV28|NA|TRBD1|TRBJ1-2
CASTLPPGQGGGYTF
TGTGCCAGCACCCTACCCCCGGGACAGGGGGGAGGCTACACCTTC
>TRBV5-6|NA|TRBD1|TRBJ1-4
CASSYPGQGFEKLFF
TGTGCCAGCAGCTATCCGGGACAGGGCTTCGAAAAACTGTTTTTT
>TRBV11-2|NA|NA|TRBJ1-5
CASSLGMRDSNQPQHF
TGTGCCAGCAGCTTAGGAATGAGGGATAGCAATCAGCCCCAGCATTTT